This is a list of T cell receptor beta chains from one sample in a study of cytomegalovirus exposure and HLA in healthy donors. Profiling relied on immunoSEQ multiplex PCR, and the TCRdb table lists in-frame clones only, not all of them. The sample records some 150,000 clones, 89% being singletons. Sequenced: PBMCs. The source of these receptors is a woman in her late teens or twenties in good health and CMV-seropositive. The CDR3 runs from the conserved cysteine through the conserved F or W. D genes are given only for firm matches. Some rows mark clone size as missing; the rest say once, few, many or name a class of expanded clone.

j_call d_call v_call clone_size cdr3_nt cdr3_aa
TRBJ2-1 TRBD1 TRBV7-9 . TGTGCCAGCAGCTTAGGCGACAGGGCTATCTACAATGAGCAGTTCTTC CASSLGDRAIYNEQFF
TRBJ1-1 . TRBV9 . TGTGCCAGCAGCCCTCGGCAGGGACACTCCACTGAAGCTTTCTTT CASSPRQGHSTEAFF
TRBJ2-7 TRBD2 TRBV6-5 once TGTGCCAGCAGTTACGGGGGAGGGTCCTACGAGCAGTACTTC CASSYGGGSYEQYF
TRBJ1-5 . TRBV5-6 . TGTGCCAGCAGCTTGGGGTCAGGGAATCAGCCCCAGCATTTT CASSLGSGNQPQHF
TRBJ1-3 . TRBV6-5 . TGTGCCAGCAGTTACTCGGGCCAGTTAAACACCATATATTTT CASSYSGQLNTIYF
TRBJ1-6 . TRBV9 . TGTGCCAGCAGCCCACAAAGCTCCTATAATTCACCCCTCCACTTT CASSPQSSYNSPLHF
TRBJ2-7 TRBD1 TRBV27 . TGTGCCAGCAGTCCGACAGGGTACGAGCAGTACTTC CASSPTGYEQYF
TRBJ2-1 TRBD2 TRBV6-5 . TGTGCCAGCAGTTACGGCCAGCGGGGCTACAATGAGCAGTTCTTC CASSYGQRGYNEQFF
TRBJ2-1 TRBD1 TRBV30 . TGTGCCTGGAGTCCTACAGGGGATGAGCAGTTCTTC CAWSPTGDEQFF
TRBJ2-1 TRBD2 TRBV7-3 . TGTGCCAGCAGCCTAAGCCCCGGGACTAGCACCGGAAATGAGCAGTTCTTC CASSLSPGTSTGNEQFF
TRBJ2-2 . TRBV5-1 . TGCGCCAGCAGCTTGGAATTCCAGGGATTGAACACCGGGGAGCTGTTTTTT CASSLEFQGLNTGELFF
TRBJ1-5 TRBD1 TRBV28 . TGTGCCAGCAGCCGAGACAGGGGTCAGCCCCAGCATTTT CASSRDRGQPQHF
TRBJ2-5 TRBD2 TRBV2 . TGTGCCAGCAGAGATTTCCCTAGCGGGGGAGAGACCCAGTACTTC CASRDFPSGGETQYF
TRBJ2-6 . TRBV6-1 once TGTGCCAGTTTAATAGCGGCGGCTGGGGCCAACGTCCTGACTTTC CASLIAAAGANVLTF
TRBJ2-7 . TRBV20-1 . TGCAGTGCGAACGGGAACTACGAGCAGTACTTC CSANGNYEQYF
TRBJ1-6 TRBD1 TRBV6-5 once TGTGCCAGCAGCTGGACAGGGGGCAATTCACCCCTCCACTTT CASSWTGGNSPLHF
TRBJ2-1 TRBD1 TRBV11-3 . TGTGCCAGCAGCTTGGGACAGGGGATATACAATGAGCAGTTCTTC CASSLGQGIYNEQFF
TRBJ1-2 . TRBV2 once TGTGCCAGCAGGGATACAGGAGACTATGGCTACACCTTC CASRDTGDYGYTF
TRBJ2-5 . TRBV7-9 . TGTGCCCAGGGTGGAGAGACCCAGTACTTC CAQGGETQYF
TRBJ2-7 . TRBV6-5 . TGTGCCAGCAGTCAGTCCTACGAGCAGTACTTC CASSQSYEQYF
TRBJ1-2 TRBD1 TRBV5-1 . TGCGCCAGCAGCTTGGCGACAGGGGGATATGGCTACACCTTC CASSLATGGYGYTF
TRBJ1-1 . TRBV14 . TGTGCCAGCAGCCAAGATCGTTCACAGCGGTGGGTGGGGAGGTACACTGAAGCTTTCTTT CASSQDRSQRWVGRYTEAFF
TRBJ2-5 . TRBV7-9 . TGTGCCAGCAGCCCCGGGACTCCCATCCAAGAGACCCAGTACTTC CASSPGTPIQETQYF
TRBJ1-5 . TRBV28 . TGTGCCAGCAGTACTGGACAGCCCAATCAGCCCCAGCATTTT CASSTGQPNQPQHF
TRBJ1-6 TRBD1 TRBV9 . TGTGCCAGCAGCGTAGAGGGCAACACAGGGGGCGCACCCCTCCACTTT CASSVEGNTGGAPLHF
TRBJ1-3 . TRBV6-5 few TGTGCCACCCTCAGGGCAGGTTGGGGAAACACCATATATTTT CATLRAGWGNTIYF
TRBJ2-3 TRBD2 TRBV7-8 . TGTGCCAGCAGCTGGGGACTAGCGGTCCCTTCCACAGATACGCAGTATTTT CASSWGLAVPSTDTQYF
TRBJ2-6 . TRBV2 few TGTGCCAGCAGTAGTAGCTCTGGGGCCAACGTCCTGACTTTC CASSSSSGANVLTF
TRBJ2-3 . TRBV7-3 . TGTGCCAGCAGCGTAGGGACTTCGACGCAGTATTTT CASSVGTSTQYF
TRBJ2-5 TRBD1 TRBV5-6 . TGTGCCAGCAGCCCGACAGGGGTGGAGACCCAGTACTTC CASSPTGVETQYF
TRBJ1-1 . TRBV7-2 . TGTGCCAGCACCTTGGGACACCTGAACACTGAAGCTTTCTTT CASTLGHLNTEAFF
TRBJ1-1 TRBD1 TRBV6-1 . TGTGCCAGCGTTGGCGCGGACAGGGGTTACACTGAAGCTTTCTTT CASVGADRGYTEAFF
TRBJ1-2 . TRBV5-5 . TGTGCCAGCAGCTTCCCCCTCGGGGGAGGGGGCTATGGCTACACCTTC CASSFPLGGGGYGYTF
TRBJ2-3 TRBD2 TRBV6-1 . TGTGCCAGCACAAGCGGGGGGGGTACAGATACGCAGTATTTT CASTSGGGTDTQYF
TRBJ2-7 TRBD1 TRBV5-1 once TGCGCCAGCAGCCTACAGGGGGGTCGGGACGAGCAGTACTTC CASSLQGGRDEQYF
TRBJ1-1 . TRBV6-4 . TGTGCCAGCAGCGCCACAGGGAACACTGAAGCTTTCTTT CASSATGNTEAFF
TRBJ1-2 TRBD1 TRBV2 . TGTGCCAGACCCGTTCCGGGGACAGGGAACGGCTACACCTTC CARPVPGTGNGYTF